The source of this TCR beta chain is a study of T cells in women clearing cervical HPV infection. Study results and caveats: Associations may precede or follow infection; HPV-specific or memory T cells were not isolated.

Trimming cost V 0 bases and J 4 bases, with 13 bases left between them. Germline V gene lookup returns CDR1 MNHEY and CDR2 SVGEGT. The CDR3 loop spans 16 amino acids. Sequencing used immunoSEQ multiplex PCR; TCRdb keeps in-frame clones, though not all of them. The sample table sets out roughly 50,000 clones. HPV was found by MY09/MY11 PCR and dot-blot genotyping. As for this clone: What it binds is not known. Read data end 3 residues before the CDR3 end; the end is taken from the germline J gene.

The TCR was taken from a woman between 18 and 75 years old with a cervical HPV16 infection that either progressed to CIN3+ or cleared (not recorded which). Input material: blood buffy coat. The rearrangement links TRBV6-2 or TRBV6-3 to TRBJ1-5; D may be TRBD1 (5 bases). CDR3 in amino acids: CASSYSTGGSNQPQHF. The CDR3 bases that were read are TGTGCCAGCAGTTACTCGACGGGGGGATCGAATCAGCCC.